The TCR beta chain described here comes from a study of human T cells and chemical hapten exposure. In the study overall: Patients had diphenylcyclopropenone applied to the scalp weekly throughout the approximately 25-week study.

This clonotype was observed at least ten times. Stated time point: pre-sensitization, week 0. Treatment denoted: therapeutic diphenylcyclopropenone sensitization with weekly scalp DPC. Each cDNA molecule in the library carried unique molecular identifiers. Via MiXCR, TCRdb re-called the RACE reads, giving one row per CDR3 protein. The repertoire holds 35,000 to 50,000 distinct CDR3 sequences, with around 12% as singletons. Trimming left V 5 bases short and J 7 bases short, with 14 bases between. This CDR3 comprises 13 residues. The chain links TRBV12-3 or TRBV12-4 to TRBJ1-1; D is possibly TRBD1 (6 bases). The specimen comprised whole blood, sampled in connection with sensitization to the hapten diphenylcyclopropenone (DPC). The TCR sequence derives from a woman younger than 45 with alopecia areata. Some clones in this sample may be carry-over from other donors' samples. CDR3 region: CASSKKQGLEAFF. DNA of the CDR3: TGTGCCAGCAGTAAAAAACAGGGCCTTGAAGCTTTCTTT.